A selection of T cell receptor beta chains follows, all from one sample in a study of early T cells in non-severe SARS-CoV-2 infection. TCRdb re-derived calls from the 5' RACE reads in MiXCR, one entry per CDR3 protein. The repertoire holds around 49,000 distinct CDR3 sequences, with more than 9% as singletons. The sample taken for sequencing was whole blood. These receptors originate from an adult who was a healthcare worker with PCR-confirmed SARS-CoV-2 infection or an uninfected control (not recorded which). CDR3s include the opening cysteine and the closing phenylalanine or tryptophan. The D gene is left open where the match is weak. Rows may omit the clone size; those that give it use once, few, many or a size class.

J gene | V gene | clone size | CDR3 length | D gene | CDR3 DNA | CDR3 protein
TRBJ1-1 | TRBV7-2 | many | 13 | TRBD1 | TGTGCCAGCAGCCCTCCAGGGGGCACTGAAGCTTTCTTT | CASSPPGGTEAFF
TRBJ2-5 | TRBV3-1 | many | 14 | NA | TGTGCCAGCAGCCAAACAGCGGCCCAAGAGACCCAGTACTTC | CASSQTAAQETQYF
TRBJ2-7 | TRBV5-1 | few | 14 | NA | TGCGCCAGCAGCTTAGGAGGCCAGGGGTACGAGCAGTACTTC | CASSLGGQGYEQYF
TRBJ2-7 | TRBV6-1 | NA | 12 | NA | TGTGCCAGCAGCTATGCATTCATGGAGCAGTACTTC | CASSYAFMEQYF
TRBJ1-4 | TRBV5-6 | many | 13 | NA | TGTGCCAGCAGCCGGGACCCCCATGAAAAACTGTTTTTT | CASSRDPHEKLFF
TRBJ2-3 | TRBV28 | NA | 15 | NA | TGTGCCAGCAGCCCCGAGGGGGGCCACACAGATACGCAGTATTTT | CASSPEGGHTDTQYF
TRBJ2-5 | TRBV28 | many | 14 | NA | TGTGCCAGCGGGGTTCCTCACTTTCAAGAGACCCAGTACTTC | CASGVPHFQETQYF
TRBJ1-1 | TRBV27 | NA | 15 | TRBD1 | TGTGCCAGCAGTTGGAATCACAGGGGGCAAACTGAAGCTTTCTTT | CASSWNHRGQTEAFF
TRBJ2-3 | TRBV14 | many | 12 | NA | TGTGCCAGCAGCCAAGATTTAACTACGCAGTATTTT | CASSQDLTTQYF
TRBJ2-1 | TRBV19 | NA | 14 | TRBD1 | TGTGCCAGTAGTTCTACTACAGGGGGGTATGAGCAGTTCTTC | CASSSTTGGYEQFF
TRBJ2-7 | TRBV7-9 | many | 17 | NA | TGTGCCAGCAGCTTAGCGCTCAGCGGGCTTAGCTCCTACGAGCAGTACTTC | CASSLALSGLSSYEQYF
TRBJ2-7 | TRBV7-8 | NA | 13 | NA | TGTGCCAGCAGCTTAGCGACCGGCTACGAGCAGTACTTC | CASSLATGYEQYF
TRBJ2-7 | TRBV7-8 | NA | 14 | NA | TGTGCCAGCAGCTTAAAGACAAGAACCTACGAGCAGTACTTC | CASSLKTRTYEQYF
TRBJ2-3 | TRBV7-9 | many | 11 | NA | TGTGCCAGCAGCCAGTCTGATACGCAGTATTTT | CASSQSDTQYF
TRBJ1-2 | TRBV24-1 | NA | 17 | NA | TGTGCCACCAGTGACCCCAGTGCGGTAGGGCTCGGCGGCGGCTACACCTTC | CATSDPSAVGLGGGYTF
TRBJ2-1 | TRBV7-6 | few | 15 | TRBD2 | TGTGCCAGCAGCTTAGGGGGACTAGTCTTCAATGAGCAGTTCTTC | CASSLGGLVFNEQFF
TRBJ1-5 | TRBV15 | many | 18 | NA | TGTGCCACCAGCACCCGGGACGGTAGATTATCTAGCAATCAGCCCCAGCATTTT | CATSTRDGRLSSNQPQHF
TRBJ2-1 | TRBV3-1 | few | 17 | TRBD1 | TGTGCCAGCACAGACAGGGCACCAGGGCGAGGGTACAATGAGCAGTTCTTC | CASTDRAPGRGYNEQFF
TRBJ1-5 | TRBV2 | NA | 15 | TRBD1 | TGTGCCAGCAGTGAAGCCAGGGGGGCAAATCAGCCCCAGCATTTT | CASSEARGANQPQHF
TRBJ1-4 | TRBV29-1 | many | 13 | NA | TGCAGCGTTGGTCTCGGACAGAATGAAAAACTGTTTTTT | CSVGLGQNEKLFF
TRBJ2-2 | TRBV7-9 | many | 17 | TRBD2 | TGTGCCAGCAGCTTACCCCAACTAGCGGTGAACACCGGGGAGCTGTTTTTT | CASSLPQLAVNTGELFF
TRBJ2-1 | TRBV4-1 | few | 20 | TRBD2 | TGCGCCAGCAGCCACATGAACCGGGACAAGGGACTAGCGGGAGTGGGGGAGCAGTTCTTC | CASSHMNRDKGLAGVGEQFF
TRBJ1-1 | TRBV6-5 | many | 14 | TRBD1 | TGTGCCAGCAGTTGGGACAGGGGTAGTACTGAAGCTTTCTTT | CASSWDRGSTEAFF
TRBJ2-6 | TRBV28 | many | 12 | NA | TGTGCCAGCAATTTTGGGGCCAACGTCCTGACTTTC | CASNFGANVLTF
TRBJ2-7 | TRBV28 | many | 11 | TRBD1 | TGTGCCAGCAACCCTCCGGGACAGGGATACTTC | CASNPPGQGYF
TRBJ2-5 | TRBV12-3/TRBV12-4 | many | 14 | TRBD1 | TGTGCCAGCAGTTTCGCCGGGACAGAAGAGACCCAGTACTTC | CASSFAGTEETQYF
TRBJ2-3 | TRBV25-1 | many | 16 | TRBD1 | TGTGCCAGCAGTGCTGGGACAGGGAAATTCACAGATACGCAGTATTTT | CASSAGTGKFTDTQYF
TRBJ2-5 | TRBV7-6 | many | 15 | NA | TGTGCCAGCAGCTTAGCCGTTGGGCGTCGAGAGACCCAGTACTTC | CASSLAVGRRETQYF
TRBJ2-4 | TRBV25-1 | few | 12 | NA | TGTGCCAGCAGTGAATGGGGGGACATTCAGTACTTC | CASSEWGDIQYF
TRBJ2-1 | TRBV24-1 | few | 14 | TRBD2 | TGTGCCACCAGTGTTCTAGCGGGAGGATCAGGGCAGTTCTTC | CATSVLAGGSGQFF
TRBJ2-3 | TRBV20-1 | many | 15 | TRBD2 | TGCAGTGCTTCCCGACTAGCGGGAGAAAGCAATACGCAGTATTTT | CSASRLAGESNTQYF
TRBJ2-7 | TRBV6-2/TRBV6-3 | few | 19 | TRBD2 | TGTGCCAGCAGTGGATCCTTGGGTCTAGCGGGAGGTGGAGGCAACGAGCAGTACTTC | CASSGSLGLAGGGGNEQYF
TRBJ2-3 | TRBV20-1 | many | 12 | NA | TGCAGTGCTAGACTGGGGGCAGATACGCAGTATTTT | CSARLGADTQYF
TRBJ2-7 | TRBV20-1 | few | 13 | NA | TGCAGTGCTCGGGACGGGCTGCGCTACGAGCAGTACTTC | CSARDGLRYEQYF
TRBJ2-5 | TRBV29-1 | few | 15 | NA | TGCAGCGTTGAAGTCCCCTTTAGCGCGCGAGAGACCCAGTACTTC | CSVEVPFSARETQYF
TRBJ1-5 | TRBV20-1 | NA | 14 | NA | TGCAGTGCTAGAGTTGGAGCGTTTGGACAGCCCCAGCATTTT | CSARVGAFGQPQHF
TRBJ2-4 | TRBV6-2/TRBV6-3 | NA | 14 | TRBD2 | TGTGCCAGCAGCCATACTAGCGGCAAAAACATTCAGTACTTC | CASSHTSGKNIQYF
TRBJ2-2 | TRBV6-2/TRBV6-3 | many | 16 | TRBD2 | TGTGCCAGCAGTGAAATAAGCGGGAGATTCACCGGGGAGCTGTTTTTT | CASSEISGRFTGELFF
TRBJ2-7 | TRBV7-2 | NA | 15 | TRBD2 | TGTGCCAGCAGCCGACCCGACGGTGGGAGGGTCGAGCAGTACTTC | CASSRPDGGRVEQYF
TRBJ2-1 | TRBV6-2/TRBV6-3 | few | 12 | NA | TGTGCCCTAAAGATTAAATCTGGTGAGCAGTTCTTC | CALKIKSGEQFF
TRBJ1-2 | TRBV24-1 | NA | 13 | TRBD1 | TGTGCCAGCCAGGGACAGGGTATGAGCGGCTACACCTTC | CASQGQGMSGYTF
TRBJ2-1 | TRBV28 | NA | 15 | TRBD2 | TGTGCCAGCAGGTCCACTCTAGCGGGTGACAATGAGCAGTTCTTC | CASRSTLAGDNEQFF
TRBJ1-4 | TRBV7-9 | NA | 12 | NA | TGTGCCAGCGGTGTCGGGAATGAAAAACTGTTTTTT | CASGVGNEKLFF
TRBJ1-1 | TRBV6-2/TRBV6-3 | many | 12 | NA | TGTGCCAGCAGCCGCCGTCAGACTGAAGCTTTCTTT | CASSRRQTEAFF
TRBJ1-1 | TRBV29-1 | NA | 13 | TRBD1 | TGCAGCGGGGGACAGGGGGCGAACACTGAAGCTTTCTTT | CSGGQGANTEAFF
TRBJ1-1 | TRBV9 | many | 14 | TRBD1 | TGTGCCAGCAGCTACGACAGGGGGAGTACTGAAGCTTTCTTT | CASSYDRGSTEAFF
TRBJ1-1 | TRBV28 | many | 15 | NA | TGTGCCAGCAGTTCCGAAGGGACCTTGAACACTGAAGCTTTCTTT | CASSSEGTLNTEAFF
TRBJ2-3 | TRBV29-1 | many | 14 | TRBD2 | TGCAGCGCCCAGCCGGGACTAGCCACAGATACGCAGTATTTT | CSAQPGLATDTQYF
TRBJ2-7 | TRBV6-5 | NA | 14 | NA | TGTGCCAGCAGTTATCGGAACGAGTACTACGAGCAGTACTTC | CASSYRNEYYEQYF
TRBJ2-5 | TRBV28 | many | 11 | NA | TGTGCCAGCACGGGGGAAGAGACCCAGTACTTC | CASTGEETQYF
TRBJ2-1 | TRBV7-9 | many | 15 | TRBD2 | TGTGCCAGCAGCTTGGGACTAAGCTCCTACAATGAGCAGTTCTTC | CASSLGLSSYNEQFF
TRBJ2-7 | TRBV6-2/TRBV6-3 | few | 20 | NA | TGTGCCAGCAGTTACTCCCCGGCCTTTCCCTGGCGGAGGAGCTCCTACGAGCAGTACTTC | CASSYSPAFPWRRSSYEQYF
TRBJ2-5 | TRBV19 | many | 14 | TRBD2 | TGTGCCAGTTCCCACCGCGGGGGCCAAGAGACCCAGTACTTC | CASSHRGGQETQYF
TRBJ2-5 | TRBV6-5 | many | 15 | TRBD2 | TGTGCCAGCAAGCGGGAATCGGAATGGAAAGAGACCCAGTACTTC | CASKRESEWKETQYF